This T cell receptor beta chain was recovered during a study of OX40 agonist ivuxolimab in advanced cancers. Clones were sequenced by immunoSEQ multiplex PCR, and TCRdb holds only the in-frame ones, with some missing. Altogether approximately 77,000 clones are present, less than 95% being singletons, with the ten largest covering more than 1.5%. This sample comprised CD4+ or CD8+ T cells sorted from blood, obtained in a trial of the OX40 agonist ivuxolimab. The origin of this receptor is an adult with an advanced solid tumor such as melanoma, head and neck, liver or kidney cancer.

The CDR3 nucleotides are TGTGCCAGCTGGTCGCGGGGCGGTGTGGACGAGCAGTACTTC. Translation gives CASWSRGGVDEQYF. The J gene is TRBJ2-7, the V gene TRBV28; D may be TRBD2 (6 bases). Trimming pared 8 bases from V and 5 bases from J, leaving 19 bases between. Per the germline V gene, CDR1 is MDHEN and CDR2 is SYDVKM. This CDR3 spans 14 amino acids. The whole variable domain, filled in from reference TRBV28 and TRBJ2-7, reads DVKVTQSSRYLVKRTGEKVFLECVQDMDHENMFWYRQDPGLGLRLIYFSYDVKMKEKGDIPEGYSVSREKKERFSLILESASTNQTSMYLCASWSRGGVDEQYFGPGTRLTVT.